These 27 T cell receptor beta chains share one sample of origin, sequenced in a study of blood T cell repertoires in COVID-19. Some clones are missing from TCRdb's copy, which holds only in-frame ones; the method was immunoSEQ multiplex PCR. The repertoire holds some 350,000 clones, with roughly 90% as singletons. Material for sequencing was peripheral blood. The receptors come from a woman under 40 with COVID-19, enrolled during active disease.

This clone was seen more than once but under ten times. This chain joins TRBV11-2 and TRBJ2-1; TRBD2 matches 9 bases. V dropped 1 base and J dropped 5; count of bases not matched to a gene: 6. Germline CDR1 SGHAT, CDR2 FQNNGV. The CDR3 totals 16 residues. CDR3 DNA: TGTGCCAGCAGCTTAGTTGGTCTAGCGGGGAACAATGAGCAGTTCTTC. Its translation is CASSLVGLAGNNEQFF. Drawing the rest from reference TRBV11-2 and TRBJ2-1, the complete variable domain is EAGVAQSPRYKIIEKRQSVAFWCNPISGHATLYWYQQILGQGPKLLIQFQNNGVVDDSQLPKDRFSAERLKGVDSTLKIQPAKLEDSAVYLCASSLVGLAGNNEQFFGPGTRLTVL.

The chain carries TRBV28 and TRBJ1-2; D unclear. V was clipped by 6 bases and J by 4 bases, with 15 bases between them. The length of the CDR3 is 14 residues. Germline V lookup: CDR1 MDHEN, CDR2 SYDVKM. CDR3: CASRAHGVSYGYTF. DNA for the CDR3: TGTGCCAGCAGAGCACACGGGGTGTCCTATGGCTACACCTTC.

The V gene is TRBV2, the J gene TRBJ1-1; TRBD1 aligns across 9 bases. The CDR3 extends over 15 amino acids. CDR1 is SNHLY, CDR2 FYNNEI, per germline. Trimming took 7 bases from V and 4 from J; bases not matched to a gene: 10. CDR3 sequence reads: CASKAQGAPSTEAFF. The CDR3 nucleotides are TGTGCCAGCAAGGCACAGGGGGCTCCTAGCACTGAAGCTTTCTTT. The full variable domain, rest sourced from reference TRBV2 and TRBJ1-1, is EPEVTQTPSHQVTQMGQEVILRCVPISNHLYFYWYRQILGQKVEFLVSFYNNEISEKSEIFDDQFSVERPDGSNFTLKIRSTKLEDSAMYFCASKAQGAPSTEAFFGQGTRLTVV.

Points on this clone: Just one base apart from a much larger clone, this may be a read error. The chain's CDR3 is CASSYSRAYNEQFF. The DNA for the CDR3 is TGTGCCAGCAGTTACTCGAGGGCCTACAATGAGCAGTTCTTC. The chain has TRBV6-5 and TRBJ2-1, with a tentative D call TRBD2 (5 bases). Trimming stripped 0 bases from V and 2 bases from J, with 5 bases between. Per germline, CDR1 MNHEY and CDR2 SVGAGI. The length of the CDR3 is 14 residues.

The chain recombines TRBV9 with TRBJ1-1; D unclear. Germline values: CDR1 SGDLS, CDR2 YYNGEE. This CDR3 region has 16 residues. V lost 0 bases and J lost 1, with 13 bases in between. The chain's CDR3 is CASSVDSRSGNTEAFF. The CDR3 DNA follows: TGTGCCAGCAGCGTAGATTCCCGGTCGGGGAACACTGAAGCTTTCTTT.

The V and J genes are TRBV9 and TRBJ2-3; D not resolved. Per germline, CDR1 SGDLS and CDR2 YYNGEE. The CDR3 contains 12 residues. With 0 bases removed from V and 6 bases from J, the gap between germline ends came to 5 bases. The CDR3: CASSVVSDTQYF. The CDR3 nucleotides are TGTGCCAGCAGCGTAGTGTCGGATACGCAGTATTTT. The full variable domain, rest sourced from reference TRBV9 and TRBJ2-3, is DSGVTQTPKHLITATGQRVTLRCSPRSGDLSVYWYQQSLDQGLQFLIQYYNGEERAKGNILERFSAQQFPDLHSELNLSSLELGDSALYFCASSVVSDTQYFGPGTRLTVL.

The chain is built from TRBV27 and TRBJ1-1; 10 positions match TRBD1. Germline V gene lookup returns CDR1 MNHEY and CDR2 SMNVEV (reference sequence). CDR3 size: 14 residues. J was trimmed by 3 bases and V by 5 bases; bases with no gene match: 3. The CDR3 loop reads CASSVGQGYTEAFF. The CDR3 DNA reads TGTGCCAGCAGTGTGGGACAGGGGTACACTGAAGCTTTCTTT.

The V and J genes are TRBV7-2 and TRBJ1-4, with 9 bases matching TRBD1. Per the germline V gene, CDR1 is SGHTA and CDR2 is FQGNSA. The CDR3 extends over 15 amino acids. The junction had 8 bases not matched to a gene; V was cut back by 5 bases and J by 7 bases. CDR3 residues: CASSASQGAGEKLFF. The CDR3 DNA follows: TGTGCCAGCAGCGCATCACAGGGGGCGGGTGAAAAACTGTTTTTT.

This CDR3 is CATSDSRSILNEQFF. The CDR3 DNA reads TGTGCCACCAGTGATTCTCGGAGCATCTTGAATGAGCAGTTCTTC. The chain joins TRBV24-1 to TRBJ2-1; D not certain. V lost 2 bases to trimming and J lost 7 bases, with 14 bases between them. CDR3 length equals 15 residues. Germline CDR1 KGHDR, CDR2 SFDVKD.

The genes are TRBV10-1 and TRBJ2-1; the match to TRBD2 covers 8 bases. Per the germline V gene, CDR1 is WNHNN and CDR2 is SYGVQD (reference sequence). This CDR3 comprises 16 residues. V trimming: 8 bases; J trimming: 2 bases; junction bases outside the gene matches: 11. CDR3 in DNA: TGCGCCAGCTCAACCTACGGGAGGGCCCCCTACAATGAGCAGTTCTTC. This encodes CASSTYGRAPYNEQFF.

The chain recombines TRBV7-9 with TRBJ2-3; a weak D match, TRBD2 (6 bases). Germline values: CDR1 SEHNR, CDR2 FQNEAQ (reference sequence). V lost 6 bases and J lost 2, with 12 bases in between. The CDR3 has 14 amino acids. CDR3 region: CASRGGPLTDTQYF. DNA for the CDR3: TGTGCCAGCAGGGGGGGACCTCTCACAGATACGCAGTATTTT. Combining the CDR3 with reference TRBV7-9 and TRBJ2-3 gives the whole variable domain DTGVSQNPRHKITKRGQNVTFRCDPISEHNRLYWYRQTLGQGPEFLTYFQNEAQLEKSRLLSDRFSAERPKGSFSTLEIQRTEQGDSAMYLCASRGGPLTDTQYFGPGTRLTVL.

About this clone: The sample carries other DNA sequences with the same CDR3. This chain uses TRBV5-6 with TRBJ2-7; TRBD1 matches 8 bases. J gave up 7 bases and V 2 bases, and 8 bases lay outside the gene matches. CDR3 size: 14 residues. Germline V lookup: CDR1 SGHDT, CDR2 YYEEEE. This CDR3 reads CASSFGQGLYEQYF. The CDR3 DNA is TGTGCCAGCAGCTTTGGACAGGGTCTATATGAGCAGTACTTC.

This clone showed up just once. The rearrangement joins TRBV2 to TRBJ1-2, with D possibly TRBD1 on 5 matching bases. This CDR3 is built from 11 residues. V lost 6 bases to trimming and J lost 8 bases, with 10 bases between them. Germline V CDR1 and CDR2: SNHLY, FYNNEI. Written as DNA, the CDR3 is TGTGCCAGCAGACAGGACGGAGGCTACACCTTC. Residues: CASRQDGGYTF.

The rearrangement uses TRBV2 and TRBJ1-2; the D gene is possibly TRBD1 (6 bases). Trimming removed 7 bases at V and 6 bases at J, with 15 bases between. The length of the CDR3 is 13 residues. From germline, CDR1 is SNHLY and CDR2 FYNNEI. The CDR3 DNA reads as TGTGCCAGCACCACTTACAGGGATAATGGCTACACCTTC. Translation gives CASTTYRDNGYTF.

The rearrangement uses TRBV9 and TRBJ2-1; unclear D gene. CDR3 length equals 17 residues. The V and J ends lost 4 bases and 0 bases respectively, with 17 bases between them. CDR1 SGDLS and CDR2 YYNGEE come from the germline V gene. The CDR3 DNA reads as TGTGCCAGCAGCCATGGGCCGGCGAGAAGCTCCTACAATGAGCAGTTCTTC. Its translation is CASSHGPARSSYNEQFF.

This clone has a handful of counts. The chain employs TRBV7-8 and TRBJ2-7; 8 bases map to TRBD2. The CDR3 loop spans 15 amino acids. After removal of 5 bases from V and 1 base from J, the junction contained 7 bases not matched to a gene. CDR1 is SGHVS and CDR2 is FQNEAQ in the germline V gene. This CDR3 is CASSKGLGTSYEQYF. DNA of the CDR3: TGTGCCAGCAGCAAGGGACTAGGGACTTCCTACGAGCAGTACTTC.

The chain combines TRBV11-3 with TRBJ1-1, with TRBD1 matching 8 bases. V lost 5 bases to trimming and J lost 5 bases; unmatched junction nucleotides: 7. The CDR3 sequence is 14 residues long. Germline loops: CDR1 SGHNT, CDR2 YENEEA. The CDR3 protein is CASSIDRGGTEAFF. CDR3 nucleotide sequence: TGTGCCAGCAGCATCGACAGGGGAGGGACTGAAGCTTTCTTT. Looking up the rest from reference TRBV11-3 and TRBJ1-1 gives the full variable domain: EAGVVQSPRYKIIEKKQPVAFWCNPISGHNTLYWYLQNLGQGPELLIRYENEEAVDDSQLPKDRFSAERLKGVDSTLKIQPAELGDSAVYLCASSIDRGGTEAFFGQGTRLTVV.

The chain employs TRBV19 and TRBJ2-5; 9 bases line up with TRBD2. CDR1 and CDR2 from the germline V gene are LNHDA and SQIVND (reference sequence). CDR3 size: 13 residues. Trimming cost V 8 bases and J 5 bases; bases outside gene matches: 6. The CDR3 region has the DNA TGTGCCAGTGGTAGCGGGAGTTTGGAGACCCAGTACTTC. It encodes CASGSGSLETQYF.

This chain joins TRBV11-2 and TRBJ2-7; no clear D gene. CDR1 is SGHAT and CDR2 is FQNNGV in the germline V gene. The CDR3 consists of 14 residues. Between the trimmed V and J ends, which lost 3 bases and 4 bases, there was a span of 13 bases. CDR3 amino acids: CASSLVAPPYEQYV. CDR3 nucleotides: TGTGCCAGCAGCTTGGTGGCACCTCCTTACGAGCAGTACGTC.

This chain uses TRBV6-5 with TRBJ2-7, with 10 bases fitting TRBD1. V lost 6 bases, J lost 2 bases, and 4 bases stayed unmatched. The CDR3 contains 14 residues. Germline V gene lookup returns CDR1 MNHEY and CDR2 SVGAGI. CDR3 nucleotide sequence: TGTGCCAGCAGCAAGGACAGGGGGACCTACGAGCAGTACGTC. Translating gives CASSKDRGTYEQYV.

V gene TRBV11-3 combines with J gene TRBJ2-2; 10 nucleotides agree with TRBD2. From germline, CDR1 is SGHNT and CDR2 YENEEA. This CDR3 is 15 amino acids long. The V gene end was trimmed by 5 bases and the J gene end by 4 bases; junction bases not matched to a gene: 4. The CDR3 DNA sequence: TGTGCCAGCAGCCCCTTAGCGGGAGGCACCGGGGAGCTGTTTTTT. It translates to CASSPLAGGTGELFF.

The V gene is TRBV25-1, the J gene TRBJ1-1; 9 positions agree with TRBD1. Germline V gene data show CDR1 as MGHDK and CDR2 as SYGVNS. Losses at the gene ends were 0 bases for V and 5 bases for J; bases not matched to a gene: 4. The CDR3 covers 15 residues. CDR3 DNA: TGTGCCAGCAGTGAATACCAGACAGGGGGAACTGAAGCTTTCTTT. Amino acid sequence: CASSEYQTGGTEAFF.

CDR3 sequence: CASSLDAGGTEAFF. In DNA, the CDR3 is TGTGCCAGCAGCTTAGATGCGGGGGGCACTGAAGCTTTCTTT. V is TRBV11-3 and J is TRBJ1-1; a possible D gene is TRBD1 (5 bases). The germline CDR1 and CDR2 sequences are SGHNT and YENEEA. V was cut by 0 bases and J by 4 bases, with 9 bases left in between. This CDR3 is built from 14 residues.

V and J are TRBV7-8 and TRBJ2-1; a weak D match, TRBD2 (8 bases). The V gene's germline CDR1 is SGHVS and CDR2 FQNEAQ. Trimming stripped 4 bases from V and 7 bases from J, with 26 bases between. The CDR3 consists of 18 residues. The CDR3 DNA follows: TGTGCCAGCAGCTACCCCGCCTCGGGAGGGGGCGGGGATAATGAGCAGTTCTTC. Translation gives CASSYPASGGGGDNEQFF.

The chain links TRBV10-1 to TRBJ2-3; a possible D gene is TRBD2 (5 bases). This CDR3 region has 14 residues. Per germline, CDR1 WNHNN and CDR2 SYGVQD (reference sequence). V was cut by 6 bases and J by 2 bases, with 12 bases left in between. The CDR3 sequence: CASSTSSSTDTQYF. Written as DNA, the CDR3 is TGCGCCAGCAGCACTAGTTCTTCCACAGATACGCAGTATTTT.

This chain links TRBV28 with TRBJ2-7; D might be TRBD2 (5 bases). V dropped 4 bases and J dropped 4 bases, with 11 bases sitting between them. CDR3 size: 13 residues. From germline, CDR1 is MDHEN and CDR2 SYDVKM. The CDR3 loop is CASSSAGAYEQYF. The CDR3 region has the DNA TGTGCCAGCAGTTCTGCGGGCGCGTACGAGCAGTACTTC.

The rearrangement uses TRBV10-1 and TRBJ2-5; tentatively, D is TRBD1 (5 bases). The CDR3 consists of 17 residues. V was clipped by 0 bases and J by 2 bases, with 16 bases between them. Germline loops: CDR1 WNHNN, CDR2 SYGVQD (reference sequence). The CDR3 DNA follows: TGCGCCAGCAGTGAGTCGGATCCGACGAAGGGGCAAGAGACCCAGTACTTC. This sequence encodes CASSESDPTKGQETQYF.